This T cell receptor beta chain stems from a study of blood T cell repertoires in COVID-19 (dated by TCRdb to 2019 to 2021). In terms of the full investigation: Samples covering the acute and convalescent phases of COVID-19 were provided by collaborators in the United States, Italy and Spain. The material from the prospective study consisted of cDNA or gDNA derived from T cells, B-cell-depleted T cells, or PBMCs. The dataset comprised deeply sampled blood TCRbeta repertoires from subjects exposed to, actively infected with, or recovered from COVID-19. The repertoires were released in a freely available public database meant as a resource for research on the immune response to SARS-CoV-2. Samples were obtained from the ongoing ImmuneRACE study (first 160 participants) and from 1,254 subjects provided by 6 global collaborators. The sample metadata nearly always contained a de-identified subject ID, COVID-19 status, age in years and sex. Where available, HLA class I and class II types were taken from metadata supplied by the sample provider and were not determined by assay-based typing.

The immunoSEQ Assay, a bias-controlled multiplex PCR, was used to amplify TCRbeta CDR3 regions from genomic DNA. Concerning the study's data processing: The number of nucleated cells in each sample was estimated by amplification of reference gene primers within the assay. Sequence reads were collapsed and filtered to measure the absolute abundance of every unique TCRbeta CDR3 rearrangement. Productive Simpson clonality was computed per sample as the square root of Simpson's diversity index over productive rearrangements. This immuneACCESS table, as held by TCRdb, lists in-frame sequences with V and J called but not all clones. Of the missing ones, under half trace to an unresolved V gene in checked studies; the others have no known cause. The V and J calls and clone size were taken over from that table, and D and trimming were inferred from the DNA. This sample has some 54,000 clones in its table, and 75% to 95% of those were observed once. The top ten constitute approximately 2.5% of the sample.

General conclusions and limits of the study: How much clinical and demographic metadata was included differed by source and by participant, and the metadata was provided uncurated.

On this clone itself: Its antigen is still unknown. There are no base qualities to consult, and no much larger clone falls within one base.

The CDR3 has 16 amino acids, counting the end cysteine and phenylalanine. CDR3 DNA is the only sequence kept; it has 48 bases, read in frame from the first base. Trimmed from V: 2 bases; trimmed from J: 0 bases; junction bases lacking a gene match: 1. Via the germline V gene, CDR1 is SGHTA and CDR2 FQGTGA. Whole blood was collected in K2EDTA tubes by collaborating institutions according to the institutions' own protocols. Collaborator samples were shipped for TCRbeta analysis as frozen whole blood, isolated PBMCs, or DNA extracted from either sample type. Sequencing was carried out using peripheral blood. This receptor chain uses TRBV7-3 and TRBJ2-3; 11 bases in the junction line up with TRBD2. This receptor was identified in a man aged 60 to 69 with acute or convalescent COVID-19. The nucleotides read TGTGCCAGCAGCTTATTAGCGGGAGGGAGCACAGATACGCAGTATTTT. The translation is CASSLLAGGSTDTQYF.